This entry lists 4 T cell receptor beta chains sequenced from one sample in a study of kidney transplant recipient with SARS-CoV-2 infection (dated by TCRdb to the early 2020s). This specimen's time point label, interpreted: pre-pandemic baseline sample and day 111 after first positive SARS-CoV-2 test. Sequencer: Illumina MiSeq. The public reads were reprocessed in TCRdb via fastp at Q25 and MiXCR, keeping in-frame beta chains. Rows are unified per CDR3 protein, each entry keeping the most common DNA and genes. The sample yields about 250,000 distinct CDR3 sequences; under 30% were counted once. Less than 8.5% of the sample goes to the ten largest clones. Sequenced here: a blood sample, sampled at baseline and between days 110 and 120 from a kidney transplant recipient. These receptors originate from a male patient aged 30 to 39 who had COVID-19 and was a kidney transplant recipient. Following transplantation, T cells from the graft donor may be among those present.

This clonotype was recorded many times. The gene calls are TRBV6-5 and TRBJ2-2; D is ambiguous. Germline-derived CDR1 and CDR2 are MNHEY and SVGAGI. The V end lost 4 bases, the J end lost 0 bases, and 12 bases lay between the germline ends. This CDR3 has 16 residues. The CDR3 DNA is TGTGCCAGCAGTTCCGGTTCGCATTCGAACACCGGGGAGCTGTTTTTT. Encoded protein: CASSSGSHSNTGELFF.

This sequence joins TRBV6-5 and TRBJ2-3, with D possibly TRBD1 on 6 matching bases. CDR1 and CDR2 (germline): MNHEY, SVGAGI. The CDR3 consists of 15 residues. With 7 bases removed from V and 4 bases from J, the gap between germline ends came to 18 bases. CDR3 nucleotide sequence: TGTGCCAGCAACCTACAGGGTGATCGACCAGATACGCAGTATTTT. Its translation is CASNLQGDRPDTQYF.

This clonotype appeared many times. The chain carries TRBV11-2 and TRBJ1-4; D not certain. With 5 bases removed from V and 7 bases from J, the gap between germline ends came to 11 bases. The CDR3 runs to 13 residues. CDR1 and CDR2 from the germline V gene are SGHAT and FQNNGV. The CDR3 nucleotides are TGTGCCAGCAGCCTTAATAGGTTTGAAAAACTGTTTTTT. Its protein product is CASSLNRFEKLFF.

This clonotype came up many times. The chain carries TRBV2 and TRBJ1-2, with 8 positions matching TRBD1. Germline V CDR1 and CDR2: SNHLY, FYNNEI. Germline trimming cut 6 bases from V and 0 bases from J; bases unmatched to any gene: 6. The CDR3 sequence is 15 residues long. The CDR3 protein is CASRETGVANYGYTF. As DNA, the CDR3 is TGTGCCAGCAGGGAGACAGGGGTAGCTAACTATGGCTACACCTTC.